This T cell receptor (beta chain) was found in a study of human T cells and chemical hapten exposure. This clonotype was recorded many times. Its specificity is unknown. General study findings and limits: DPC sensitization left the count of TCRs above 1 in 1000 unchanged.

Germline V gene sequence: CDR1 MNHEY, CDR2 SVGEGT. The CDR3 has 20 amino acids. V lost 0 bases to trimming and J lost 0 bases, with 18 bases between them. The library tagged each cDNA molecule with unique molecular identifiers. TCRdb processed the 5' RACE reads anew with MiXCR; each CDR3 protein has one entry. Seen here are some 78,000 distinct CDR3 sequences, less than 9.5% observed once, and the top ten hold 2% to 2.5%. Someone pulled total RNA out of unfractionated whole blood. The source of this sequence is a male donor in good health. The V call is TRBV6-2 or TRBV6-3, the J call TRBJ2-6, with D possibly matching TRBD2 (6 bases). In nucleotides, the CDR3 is TGTGCCAGCAGTTACTCCCGGGGGACCGAAATGGTCTCTGGGGCCAACGTCCTGACTTTC. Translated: CASSYSRGTEMVSGANVLTF.